The clone carrying this T cell receptor beta chain was found once. Antigen specificity is unknown. The sample holds other DNA sequences that translate to the same CDR3. Clones were read by immunoSEQ multiplex PCR, and TCRdb kept only the in-frame ones, dropping some. The sample has under 1,100,000 clones; approximately 80% are singletons. This sample stems from a study of shared clonotypes between healthy human individuals. Points from the study as a whole: Sampling involved blood alone; tissue repertoires likely differ.

V lost 0 bases to trimming and J lost 4 bases, with 11 bases between them. CDR1 SGHDN and CDR2 FVKESK come from the germline V gene. The CDR3 runs to 15 residues. V gene TRBV14 combines with J gene TRBJ2-3, with D maybe TRBD2 (5 bases). The sequence was collected from a man between 18 and 29 years old in good health. Some clones in this sample may be carry-over from other donors' samples. The sample taken for sequencing was memory CD4+ T cells from PBMCs. Regarding subset: CD45RA-negative fraction. The CDR3, as DNA: TGTGCCAGCAGCCAAGATCTTGGGAGTGCAGATACGCAGTATTTT. It codes for CASSQDLGSADTQYF.